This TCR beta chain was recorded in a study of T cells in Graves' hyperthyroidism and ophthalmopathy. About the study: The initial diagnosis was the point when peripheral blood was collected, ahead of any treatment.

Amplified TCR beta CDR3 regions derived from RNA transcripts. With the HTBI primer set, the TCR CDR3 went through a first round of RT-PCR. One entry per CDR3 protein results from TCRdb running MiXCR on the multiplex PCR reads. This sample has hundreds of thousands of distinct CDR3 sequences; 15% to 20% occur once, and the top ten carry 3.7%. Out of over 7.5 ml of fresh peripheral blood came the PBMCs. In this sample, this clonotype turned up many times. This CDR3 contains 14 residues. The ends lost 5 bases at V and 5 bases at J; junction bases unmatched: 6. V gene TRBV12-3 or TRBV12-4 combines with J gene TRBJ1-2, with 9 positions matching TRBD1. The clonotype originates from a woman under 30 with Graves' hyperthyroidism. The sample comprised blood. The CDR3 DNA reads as TGTGCCAGCAGTCCGGGACAGGGACAGTATGGCTACACCTTC. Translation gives CASSPGQGQYGYTF.